Listed below are T cell receptor beta chains from one sample, sequenced in a study of cytomegalovirus exposure and HLA in healthy donors. Profiling relied on immunoSEQ multiplex PCR, and the TCRdb table lists in-frame clones only, not all of them. The sample has around 150,000 clones, approximately 80% seen once. The sequenced material came from PBMCs. The receptors were sampled from a male donor in good health and CMV-seronegative. Each CDR3 is given with its conserved first and last residue.

J,V,CDR3
TRBJ2-5,TRBV4-3,CASSQGIGLGQETQYF
TRBJ2-5,TRBV18,CASSRGDQETQYF
TRBJ2-5,TRBV2,CASRSMQETQYF
TRBJ1-1,TRBV18,CASTSLRGATEAFF
TRBJ2-1,TRBV7-2,CASSLGRTDNEQFF
TRBJ2-3,TRBV5-1,CASSLSAGTDTQYF
TRBJ1-1,TRBV10-3,CAISEFDRGGREEAFF
TRBJ1-5,TRBV6-6,CASSYSTGQGAQPQHF
TRBJ1-2,TRBV6-1,CASSESIGTGSRGYTF
TRBJ2-5,TRBV6-6,CASTPSTGTGGTQYF
TRBJ1-2,TRBV5-1,CASRESNFYGYTF
TRBJ2-1,TRBV4-2,CASSQDYYNEQFF
TRBJ2-1,TRBV4-1,CASSQASGGGNEQFF
TRBJ1-2,TRBV12-5,CATVTGGNGYTF
TRBJ1-1,TRBV5-4,CASSFSTGGNTEAFF
TRBJ1-1,TRBV5-1,CASSSQGMNTEAFF
TRBJ2-3,TRBV28,CASSSGLAVDTQYF
TRBJ1-2,TRBV19,CASSIGQASNYGYTF
TRBJ2-7,TRBV27,CASGGSYEQYF
TRBJ2-1,TRBV27,CASSLPGILAVNEQFF
TRBJ1-2,TRBV9,CASNAGQGNYGYTF
TRBJ1-2,TRBV11-2,CASSAPDQGLMNGYTF
TRBJ1-3,TRBV5-8,CASSKDRGWYTIYF
TRBJ1-5,TRBV5-8,CASSIHSALSNQPQHF